Following are 32 T cell receptor beta chains from one sample sequenced in a study of control samples from healthy donors and cancer patients. Here immunoSEQ multiplex PCR was the method, and the copy in TCRdb shows in-frame clones only, minus some. This table holds about 110,000 clones, around 87% found once. The sample comprised PBMCs. These TCRs come from a woman aged 55-75 years with lung cancer.

The rearrangement uses TRBV9 and TRBJ1-1; D gene unclear. CDR1 is SGDLS and CDR2 is YYNGEE in the germline V gene. The V end lost 3 bases, the J end lost 3 bases, and 6 bases lay between the germline ends. The CDR3 consists of 12 residues. The CDR3 coding sequence is TGTGCCAGCAGCGGCGGGGACACTGAAGCTTTCTTT. This sequence encodes CASSGGDTEAFF.

Here the CDR3 reads CASTLGRDSKSTDTQYF. In nucleotides, the CDR3 is TGTGCCAGCACCCTGGGACGGGACAGCAAAAGCACAGATACGCAGTATTTT. This chain uses TRBV3-1 (or the pseudogene TRBV3-2) with TRBJ2-3; 7 bases are shared with TRBD1. The trim removed 7 bases at V and 0 bases at J, leaving 13 bases unmatched. This CDR3 has 17 residues. Germline V gene data show CDR1 as LGHDT and CDR2 as YNNKEL (reference sequence).

J is TRBJ1-1 and V is TRBV30; maybe TRBD1 (5 bases). The germline CDR1 and CDR2 sequences are GTSNPN and SVGIG (reference sequence). CDR3 length equals 13 residues. V lost 3 bases, J lost 0 bases, and 8 bases lay in between. The CDR3 coding sequence is TGTGCCTGGAGCGGGACGTTGAACACTGAAGCTTTCTTT. Amino acids: CAWSGTLNTEAFF.

The chain combines TRBV28 with TRBJ2-7, with TRBD2 matching over 10 bases. With 6 bases clipped from V and 2 bases from J, the junction kept 4 bases outside the gene matches. Germline loops: CDR1 MDHEN, CDR2 SYDVKM. The CDR3 spans 14 residues. This chain's CDR3 is CASSPLAGAYEQYF. The CDR3 DNA reads as TGTGCCAGCAGCCCCCTAGCGGGGGCCTACGAGCAGTACTTC.

The J gene is TRBJ1-5, the V gene TRBV18; D is unclear. CDR3 length: 14 amino acids. V lost 2 bases, J lost 5 bases, and 10 bases lay in between. The germline V gene encodes CDR1 KGHSH and CDR2 LQKENI. The CDR3, as DNA: TGTGCCAGCTCACCAGAGGCAGGTCATCAGCCCCAGCATTTT. The encoded protein is CASSPEAGHQPQHF.

V and J are TRBV30 and TRBJ2-7, with TRBD2 matching over 10 bases. The V gene's germline CDR1 is GTSNPN and CDR2 SVGIG (reference sequence). The V and J ends lost 4 bases and 4 bases, in that order; junction bases with no gene match: 4. The CDR3 spans 13 residues. The CDR3 nucleotides are TGTGCCTGGACACCTAGCGGGAGTTACGAGCAGTACTTC. Protein product: CAWTPSGSYEQYF.

This clone occurred once. The chain is built from TRBV7-9 and TRBJ1-1, with 8 bases that match TRBD1. Germline V CDR1 and CDR2: SEHNR, FQNEAQ (reference sequence). With 3 bases clipped from V and 4 bases from J, the junction kept 1 base outside the gene matches. CDR3 length: 13 amino acids. This CDR3 is CASSFTGGTEAFF. CDR3 nucleotides: TGTGCCAGCAGCTTTACAGGGGGCACTGAAGCTTTCTTT.

This rearrangement joins TRBV6-6 to TRBJ1-5; no clear D gene. Trimming took off 3 bases at V and 0 bases at J, with 6 bases between the two ends. This CDR3 has 14 amino acids. Germline CDR1 MNHNY, CDR2 SVGAGI (reference sequence). CDR3 in amino acids: CASSYSYSNQPQHF. CDR3 DNA sequence: TGTGCCAGCAGTTATAGCTATAGCAATCAGCCCCAGCATTTT.

This chain uses TRBV4-1 with TRBJ2-5; D perhaps matches TRBD1 (6 bases). The V gene lost 4 bases and the J gene lost 2 bases, with 14 bases spanning the gap. Germline V gene lookup returns CDR1 MGHRA and CDR2 YSYEKL. The CDR3 contains 15 residues. The CDR3 reads CASSRRDTGQETQYF. The CDR3 DNA sequence: TGCGCCAGCAGCCGCCGGGACACCGGACAAGAGACCCAGTACTTC.

CDR3 amino acids: CASSKVLEFGERVYGYTF. The CDR3 DNA sequence: TGTGCCAGCAGCAAAGTGTTAGAGTTTGGGGAAAGGGTCTATGGCTACACCTTC. The rearrangement uses TRBV21-1 and TRBJ1-2. TRBV21-1 is labeled a pseudogene. The CDR3 covers 18 residues.

The chain links TRBV6-2 or TRBV6-3 to TRBJ1-2; D gene uncertain. Trimming stripped 8 bases from V and 2 bases from J, with 15 bases between. Germline-derived CDR1 and CDR2 are MNHEY and SVGEGT. The CDR3 covers 14 residues. This CDR3 is CASGRGLLNYGYTF. As DNA, the CDR3 is TGTGCCAGCGGCCGAGGCCTCCTCAACTATGGCTACACCTTC.

The table lists this clone with a few counts. V is TRBV29-1 and J is TRBJ1-2; no reliable D call. The CDR3 sequence is 10 residues long. Germline CDR1 reads SQVTM; CDR2 reads ANQGSEA. With 6 bases removed from V and 8 bases from J, the gap between germline ends came to 10 bases. The CDR3 loop reads CSVGKEGYTF. The CDR3 nucleotides read TGCAGCGTGGGTAAGGAAGGCTACACCTTC.

The chain combines TRBV10-3 with TRBJ1-3, with 7 bases identical to TRBD1. The CDR3 has 15 amino acids. The junction had 10 bases not matched to a gene; V was cut back by 6 bases and J by 5 bases. Germline V gene lookup returns CDR1 ENHRY and CDR2 SYGVKD. CDR3 DNA sequence: TGTGCCATCAGCGGACAGGCGGCGGCGAGAAACACCATATATTTT. Translation gives CAISGQAAARNTIYF.

The CDR3 reads CASTRGGSGNTIYF. In nucleotides, the CDR3 is TGTGCCAGTACCAGGGGTGGCTCTGGAAACACCATATATTTT. The chain couples TRBV19 to TRBJ1-3; maybe TRBD1 (6 bases). The CDR3 runs to 14 residues. Germline V lookup: CDR1 LNHDA, CDR2 SQIVND (reference sequence). V gave up 7 bases and J gave up 0 bases, with 10 bases separating them.

This clone showed up just once. The genes are TRBV6-6 and TRBJ1-5, with a possible D match to TRBD1 (5 bases). V lost 7 bases to trimming and J lost 4 bases, with 23 bases between them. The germline CDR1 and CDR2 sequences are MNHNY and SVGAGI (reference sequence). The length of the CDR3 is 17 residues. Here the CDR3 DNA reads TGTGCCAGCATTCGGGACCGCCGGTTTGGAGTGAATCAGCCCCAGCATTTT. It encodes CASIRDRRFGVNQPQHF.

The chain is built from TRBV30 and TRBJ1-5; D gene ambiguous. The CDR3 runs 13 residues. Germline values: CDR1 GTSNPN, CDR2 SVGIG (reference sequence). With 2 bases removed from V and 3 bases from J, the gap between germline ends came to 8 bases. DNA of the CDR3: TGTGCCTGGAGTAAAGGGAACAATCAGCCCCAGCATTTT. Protein: CAWSKGNNQPQHF. Using reference TRBV30 and TRBJ1-5 for the parts outside the CDR3, the full variable domain is SQTIHQWPATLVQPVGSPLSLECTVEGTSNPNLYWYRQAAGRGLQLLFYSVGIGQISSEVPQNLSASRPQDRQFILSSKKLLLSDSGFYLCAWSKGNNQPQHFGDGTRLSIL.

The V and J genes are TRBV7-3 and TRBJ2-2; TRBD1 agrees at 10 bases. V lost 5 bases to trimming and J lost 4 bases; unmatched junction nucleotides: 7. Germline assignment: CDR1 SGHTA and CDR2 FQGTGA. The CDR3 contains 16 residues. The CDR3 sequence: CASSRGQGGLTGELFF. Written as DNA, the CDR3 is TGTGCCAGCAGCCGAGGACAGGGGGGACTCACCGGGGAGCTGTTTTTT.

The chain carries TRBV7-6 and TRBJ2-2; D uncertain. The CDR3 consists of 15 residues. With 5 bases removed from V and 1 base from J, the gap between germline ends came to 11 bases. Per the germline V gene, CDR1 is SGHVS and CDR2 is FNYEAQ. This CDR3 is CASSLDTGNTGELFF. CDR3 in DNA: TGTGCCAGCAGCCTCGACACGGGGAACACCGGGGAGCTGTTTTTT.

The chain employs TRBV10-3 and TRBJ2-7, with D perhaps being TRBD1 or TRBD2 (5 bases each). With 3 bases removed from V and 3 bases from J, the gap between germline ends came to 15 bases. Germline loops: CDR1 ENHRY, CDR2 SYGVKD. The CDR3 covers 15 residues. The CDR3 loop reads CAISDLSGRSYEQYF. The CDR3 coding sequence is TGTGCCATCAGTGACCTCTCGGGACGGAGCTACGAGCAGTACTTC.

The gene calls are TRBV4-2 and TRBJ1-1; D gene unclear. The germline CDR1 and CDR2 sequences are LGHNA and YNFKEQ. The CDR3 is 12 amino acids. V dropped 0 bases and J dropped 8 bases, with 7 bases sitting between them. CDR3 DNA: TGTGCCAGCAGCCAAGAAAAGGGCGAAGCTTTCTTT. Translated, it gives CASSQEKGEAFF.

V and J are TRBV27 and TRBJ1-3; 8 bases are shared with TRBD1. V gave up 5 bases and J gave up 4 bases; unmatched junction bases: 7. This CDR3 comprises 15 residues. Germline V gene sequence: CDR1 MNHEY, CDR2 SMNVEV (reference sequence). The CDR3 DNA sequence: TGTGCCAGCAGTCCCCAGGGGGCAGGGGGAAACACCATATATTTT. Translated: CASSPQGAGGNTIYF.

By frequency in the sample, this clone is medium-sized (0.01 to 0.1%). This chain joins TRBV7-3 and TRBJ1-1; 9 nucleotides match TRBD1. Germline V gene lookup returns CDR1 SGHTA and CDR2 FQGTGA. Trimming at V came to 5 bases and at J to 3 bases, leaving 4 bases not matched to a gene. This CDR3 contains 14 residues. Here the CDR3 DNA reads TGTGCCAGCAGCGCACAGGGGGCTCACACTGAAGCTTTCTTT. It yields the protein CASSAQGAHTEAFF. Full variable domain (missing parts from reference TRBV7-3 and TRBJ1-1): GAGVSQTPSNKVTEKGKYVELRCDPISGHTALYWYRQSLGQGPEFLIYFQGTGAADDSGLPNDRFFAVRPEGSVSTLKIQRTERGDSAVYLCASSAQGAHTEAFFGQGTRLTVV.

The rearrangement joins TRBV5-1 to TRBJ1-3; tentatively, D is TRBD1 (5 bases). Trimming removed 4 bases from V and 2 bases from J, with 19 bases in between. Germline V CDR1 and CDR2: SGHRS, YFSETQ. The CDR3 consists of 17 residues. DNA of the CDR3: TGCGCCAGCAGCCAACTAGCCCCACAGACAGCTGGAAACACCATATATTTT. Translating it yields CASSQLAPQTAGNTIYF. The full variable domain, rest sourced from reference TRBV5-1 and TRBJ1-3, is KAGVTQTPRYLIKTRGQQVTLSCSPISGHRSVSWYQQTPGQGLQFLFEYFSETQRNKGNFPGRFSGRQFSNSRSEMNVSTLELGDSALYLCASSQLAPQTAGNTIYFGEGSWLTVV.

This clone came up once. The chain has TRBV30 and TRBJ1-5; no reliable D call. The germline gives CDR1 GTSNPN, CDR2 SVGIG (reference sequence). The CDR3 consists of 12 residues. V was pared by 3 bases and J by 9 bases, with 12 bases between. The CDR3, as DNA: TGTGCCTGGAGACGGACCTCGGGGCCCCAGCATTTT. Residues: CAWRRTSGPQHF.

This sequence joins TRBV2 and TRBJ1-1; D is perhaps TRBD1 (6 bases). Germline V CDR1 and CDR2: SNHLY, FYNNEI. The CDR3 extends over 14 amino acids. The V end was cut by 6 bases, the J end by 4 bases, with 15 bases between. CDR3 region: CASRNQGRGTEAFF. CDR3 nucleotides: TGTGCCAGCAGGAATCAGGGGAGAGGCACTGAAGCTTTCTTT.

V usage is TRBV3-1 (or the pseudogene TRBV3-2) and J usage is TRBJ1-5, with a tentative D call TRBD1 (5 bases). CDR3 length: 18 residues. V shed 0 bases and J shed 0 bases, with 15 bases lying between them. The V gene's germline CDR1 is LGHDT and CDR2 YNNKEL (reference sequence). The CDR3 coding sequence is TGTGCCAGCAGCCAAGATCTCGGGGGAATATATAGCAATCAGCCCCAGCATTTT. Protein sequence: CASSQDLGGIYSNQPQHF.

The rearrangement uses TRBV18 and TRBJ2-5, with 7 bases identical to TRBD1. V dropped 1 base and J dropped 1; count of bases not matched to a gene: 6. The length of the CDR3 is 16 residues. Germline loops: CDR1 KGHSH, CDR2 LQKENI. The CDR3 here is CASSPQRTGTQETQYF. CDR3 DNA: TGTGCCAGCTCACCACAAAGGACAGGAACCCAAGAGACCCAGTACTTC.

The CDR3, as DNA: TGTGCCAGTAACCCGGTTAGAGGGGCCAACGTCCTGACTTTC. This codes for CASNPVRGANVLTF. The V call is TRBV19, the J call TRBJ2-6; D not resolved. The germline V gene has CDR1 LNHDA and CDR2 SQIVND (reference sequence). V dropped 7 bases and J dropped 4 bases, with 11 bases sitting between them. This CDR3 comprises 14 residues.

The chain uses TRBV2 and TRBJ2-7, with 11 bases lining up with TRBD2. The germline CDR1 and CDR2 sequences are SNHLY and FYNNEI. This CDR3 contains 15 residues. J was trimmed by 6 bases and V by 5 bases; bases with no gene match: 9. The CDR3, as DNA: TGTGCCAGCAGTACCCGACTAGCGGGATTGGTCGAGCAGTACTTC. This translates into CASSTRLAGLVEQYF.

The DNA for the CDR3 is TGTGCCAGCAGCCTAGGGGGCTCGAACACCGGGGAGCTGTTTTTT. It translates to CASSLGGSNTGELFF. The chain joins TRBV14 to TRBJ2-2, with 7 bases aligning to TRBD1. Trimming removed 4 bases from V and 0 bases from J; junction bases left unmatched: 2. The CDR3 spans 15 residues. In germline, CDR1 is SGHDN, CDR2 FVKESK.

The chain uses TRBV7-9 and TRBJ1-3, with D hard to call. The CDR3 runs to 15 residues. V was pared by 1 base and J by 2 bases, with 9 bases between. The germline gives CDR1 SEHNR, CDR2 FQNEAQ (reference sequence). The CDR3 DNA reads as TGTGCCAGCAGCTTAGTTGTCGGTCCTGGAAACACCATATATTTT. Amino acid sequence: CASSLVVGPGNTIYF.

V usage is TRBV6-5 and J usage is TRBJ2-3, with a weak D call TRBD1 (6 bases). The CDR3 consists of 13 residues. V lost 8 bases, J lost 1 base, and 10 bases lay in between. Germline V lookup: CDR1 MNHEY, CDR2 SVGAGI. The CDR3 here is CASAAGGTDTQYF. The CDR3 region has the DNA TGTGCCAGCGCGGCAGGGGGCACAGATACGCAGTATTTT.